These T cell receptor beta chains were read from a single sample in a study of identical twins. Using its own MiXCR run on the 5' RACE reads, TCRdb lists one record per CDR3 protein. The sample lists roughly 1,500,000 distinct CDR3 sequences; under 35% were seen once. What was sequenced was cord blood. Every receptor here comes from a newborn girl in good health. CDR3s include the opening cysteine and the closing phenylalanine or tryptophan. The order of the fields is D gene, V gene, clone size, J gene, CDR3 protein, CDR3 DNA. A D gene is named only where the DNA matches it firmly. Only part of the rows carry a size: once, few, many, or a class if the clone is expanded.

D: TRBD2; V: TRBV4-2; size: few; J: TRBJ2-5; CDR3: CASSFELAGAQETQYF; DNA: TGTGCCAGCAGCTTTGAACTAGCGGGAGCCCAAGAGACCCAGTACTTC
D: TRBD1; V: TRBV19; size: few; J: TRBJ1-2; CDR3: CASSEKTGNYGYTF; DNA: TGTGCCAGTAGTGAGAAGACAGGGAACTATGGCTACACCTTC
D: NA; V: TRBV5-1; size: few; J: TRBJ2-7; CDR3: CASSLSRGRDEQYF; DNA: TGCGCCAGCAGCTTGTCAAGGGGCAGGGACGAGCAGTACTTC
D: NA; V: TRBV6-1; size: few; J: TRBJ2-5; CDR3: CASSKEQRVETQYF; DNA: TGTGCCAGCAGTAAGGAACAGAGGGTAGAGACCCAGTACTTC
D: TRBD2; V: TRBV28; size: NA; J: TRBJ2-3; CDR3: CASSFRPGLAGDTQYF; DNA: TGTGCCAGCAGTTTTCGGCCCGGACTAGCGGGAGATACGCAGTATTTT
D: TRBD1; V: TRBV14; size: many; J: TRBJ1-2; CDR3: CASSPRTGRYGYTF; DNA: TGTGCCAGCAGCCCTCGGACAGGGCGTTATGGCTACACCTTC
D: NA; V: TRBV29-1; size: few; J: TRBJ1-2; CDR3: CSVVDGRYGYTF; DNA: TGCAGCGTCGTGGACGGGCGCTATGGCTACACCTTC
D: TRBD1; V: TRBV6-5; size: few; J: TRBJ1-5; CDR3: CASSYPPRTGECQPQHF; DNA: TGTGCCAGCAGTTACCCACCTAGGACAGGAGAATGTCAGCCCCAGCATTTT
D: NA; V: TRBV28; size: NA; J: TRBJ2-2; CDR3: CATRMVELFF; DNA: TGTGCCACCCGAATGGTAGAGCTGTTTTTT
D: TRBD1; V: TRBV27; size: few; J: TRBJ1-5; CDR3: CATLQGRLNQPQHF; DNA: TGTGCCACCTTACAGGGGCGCCTCAATCAGCCCCAGCATTTT
D: TRBD2; V: TRBV4-1; size: NA; J: TRBJ2-7; CDR3: CASSQDTSGSDEQYF; DNA: TGCGCCAGCAGCCAAGATACTAGCGGGAGCGACGAGCAGTACTTC
D: NA; V: TRBV27; size: NA; J: TRBJ1-6; CDR3: CASSLGHYNLPLHF; DNA: TGTGCCAGCAGTTTAGGGCACTATAATTTACCCCTCCACTTT
D: TRBD2; V: TRBV20-1; size: few; J: TRBJ2-7; CDR3: CSAQGLAGEALVYEQYF; DNA: TGCAGTGCCCAGGGGTTAGCGGGAGAGGCCCTAGTTTACGAGCAGTACTTC
D: NA; V: TRBV20-1; size: few; J: TRBJ1-2; CDR3: CSARDRAHYGYTF; DNA: TGCAGTGCTAGAGATAGGGCCCACTATGGCTACACCTTC
D: NA; V: TRBV7-9; size: NA; J: TRBJ2-5; CDR3: CASSLYGQGQETQYF; DNA: TGTGCCAGCAGCTTATATGGGCAGGGTCAAGAGACCCAGTACTTC
D: NA; V: TRBV10-2; size: NA; J: TRBJ1-2; CDR3: CASSEVQFQGYTF; DNA: TGCGCCAGCAGTGAAGTGCAATTCCAGGGATACACCTTC
D: TRBD1; V: TRBV10-3; size: few; J: TRBJ1-2; CDR3: CAAGDSLYGYTF; DNA: TGTGCCGCTGGGGACAGCCTCTATGGCTACACCTTC
D: NA; V: TRBV20-1; size: NA; J: TRBJ2-3; CDR3: CSAPLHGGGSTDTQYF; DNA: TGCAGTGCGCCCCTTCATGGCGGAGGAAGCACAGATACGCAGTATTTT
D: TRBD1; V: TRBV24-1; size: NA; J: TRBJ2-4; CDR3: CATSDTGQGRAKDIQYF; DNA: TGTGCCACCAGTGATACCGGACAGGGACGGGCCAAAGACATTCAGTACTTC
D: TRBD1; V: TRBV10-3; size: few; J: TRBJ1-6; CDR3: CAIGTGLENNSPLHF; DNA: TGTGCCATCGGGACAGGGCTTGAAAATAATTCACCCCTCCACTTT
D: NA; V: TRBV4-2; size: NA; J: TRBJ1-4; CDR3: CASSHPPWEKLFF; DNA: TGTGCCAGCAGCCACCCGCCTTGGGAAAAACTGTTTTTT
D: NA; V: TRBV6-6; size: few; J: TRBJ1-1; CDR3: CASSYMGTTEAFF; DNA: TGTGCCAGCAGTTACATGGGGACCACTGAAGCTTTCTTT